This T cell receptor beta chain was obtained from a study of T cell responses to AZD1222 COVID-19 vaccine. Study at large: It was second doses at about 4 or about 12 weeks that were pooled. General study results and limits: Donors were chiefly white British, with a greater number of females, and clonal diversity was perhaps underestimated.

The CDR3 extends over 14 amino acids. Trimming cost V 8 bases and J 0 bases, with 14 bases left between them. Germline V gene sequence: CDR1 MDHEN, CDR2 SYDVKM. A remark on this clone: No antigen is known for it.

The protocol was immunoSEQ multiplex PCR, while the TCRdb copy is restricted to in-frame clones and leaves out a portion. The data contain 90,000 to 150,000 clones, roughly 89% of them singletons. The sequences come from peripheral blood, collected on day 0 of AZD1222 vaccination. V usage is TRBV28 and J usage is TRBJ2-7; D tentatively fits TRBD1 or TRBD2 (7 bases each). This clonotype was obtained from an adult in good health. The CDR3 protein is CASQGGGSSYEQYF. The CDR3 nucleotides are TGTGCCAGCCAGGGGGGCGGGAGCTCCTACGAGCAGTACTTC.